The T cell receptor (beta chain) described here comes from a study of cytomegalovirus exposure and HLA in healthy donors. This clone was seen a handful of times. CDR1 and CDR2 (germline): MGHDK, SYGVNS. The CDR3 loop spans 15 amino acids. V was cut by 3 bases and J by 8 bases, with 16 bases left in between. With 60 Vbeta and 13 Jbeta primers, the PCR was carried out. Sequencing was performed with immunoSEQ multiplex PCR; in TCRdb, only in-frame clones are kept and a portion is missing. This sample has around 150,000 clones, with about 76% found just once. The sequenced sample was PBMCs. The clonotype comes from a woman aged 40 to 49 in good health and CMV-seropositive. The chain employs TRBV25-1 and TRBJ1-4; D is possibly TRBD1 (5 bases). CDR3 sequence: CASSDPLQGSEKLFF. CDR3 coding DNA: TGTGCCAGCAGTGACCCTCTGCAGGGTAGCGAAAAACTGTTTTTT. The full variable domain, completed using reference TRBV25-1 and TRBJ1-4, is EADIYQTPRYLVIGTGKKITLECSQTMGHDKMYWYQQDPGMELHLIHYSYGVNSTEKGDLSSESTVSRIRTEHFPLTLESARPSHTSQYLCASSDPLQGSEKLFFGSGTQLSVL.